This T cell receptor (beta chain) was identified during a study of cytomegalovirus exposure and HLA in healthy donors. Notes on this clone: Its specificity is not known.

Whole-study findings and limits: Overall, approximately 150 TCR beta chains were annotated as cytomegalovirus-associated. Association of roughly 17,000 TCR beta sequences with HLA alleles was found at 0.05 false discovery rate in a later analysis. Follow-up analysis seemed to connect common viral pathogens with several of the most significant clusters identified.

60 Vbeta and 13 Jbeta primers were used in PCR. Per the original methods: Some 10 million of the about 80 million unique TCR beta chains counted in a later analysis were shared. The assay was immunoSEQ multiplex PCR, and TCRdb's table has in-frame clones only and misses some. Clone size and V and J calls were adopted from that table, with D and trimming inferred from the DNA. In the table there are about 85,000 clones, around four fifths of which are singletons. This CDR3 is 12 amino acids long. Trimming shortened V by 1 base and J by 5 bases, and 5 bases separated the two germline ends. CDR1 is SGHDN and CDR2 is FVKESK in the germline V gene.

The TCR sequence derives from a boy under 18 in good health and CMV-seronegative. The specimen was PBMCs. The genes are TRBV14 and TRBJ1-2; no reliable D call. The CDR3 here is CASSQGLYGYTF. CDR3 in DNA: TGTGCCAGCAGCCAAGGACTGTATGGCTACACCTTC.